This T cell receptor (beta chain) is drawn from a study of T-cell reconstitution after alpha-beta-depleted transplantation in children. This clonotype was seen more than once but under ten times. V gave up 0 bases and J gave up 2 bases, with 16 bases separating them. The germline V gene has CDR1 SGHRS and CDR2 YFSETQ. CDR3 length equals 17 residues. Library preparation (for TCRbeta) was performed with unique molecular identifiers. TCRdb processed the PCR reads anew with MiXCR; each CDR3 protein has one entry. The sample has 500,000 to 750,000 distinct CDR3 sequences, 20% to 30% seen once. The receptor comes from a boy in the first two years of life with Wiskott-Aldrich syndrome, due to receive a stem cell transplant. J is TRBJ2-3 and V is TRBV5-1; tentatively, D is TRBD2 (6 bases). Sequencing was performed on PBMCs, taken before TCRalphabeta/CD19-depleted stem cell transplant. CDR3 region: CASSLVGSGANTDTQYF. CDR3 in DNA: TGCGCCAGCAGCTTGGTTGGTAGCGGAGCCAACACAGATACGCAGTATTTT. Drawing the rest from reference TRBV5-1 and TRBJ2-3, the complete variable domain is KAGVTQTPRYLIKTRGQQVTLSCSPISGHRSVSWYQQTPGQGLQFLFEYFSETQRNKGNFPGRFSGRQFSNSRSEMNVSTLELGDSALYLCASSLVGSGANTDTQYFGPGTRLTVL.